This TCR beta chain was retrieved from a study of CD8 T cells in Susac syndrome. V was pared by 3 bases and J by 3 bases, with 18 bases between. This CDR3 is built from 16 residues. CDR1 and CDR2 from the germline V gene are SQVTM and ANQGSEA. With random hexamers, reverse transcription was performed on about 0.5 to 1 ug of RNA. TCRdb reprocessed the immunoSEQ multiplex PCR reads with MiXCR, giving one entry per CDR3 protein. Among about 200,000 distinct CDR3 sequences listed, roughly 94% were seen once. Sequencing was done on a sample of CD4+ T cells from PBMCs. The chain carries TRBV29-1 and TRBJ1-3; D possibly corresponds to TRBD1 (5 bases). The receptor was isolated from a human donor in good health. Here the CDR3 reads CSVEFPGQGVGNTIYF. CDR3 DNA: TGCAGCGTTGAGTTTCCAGGGCAAGGAGTTGGAAACACCATATATTTT.